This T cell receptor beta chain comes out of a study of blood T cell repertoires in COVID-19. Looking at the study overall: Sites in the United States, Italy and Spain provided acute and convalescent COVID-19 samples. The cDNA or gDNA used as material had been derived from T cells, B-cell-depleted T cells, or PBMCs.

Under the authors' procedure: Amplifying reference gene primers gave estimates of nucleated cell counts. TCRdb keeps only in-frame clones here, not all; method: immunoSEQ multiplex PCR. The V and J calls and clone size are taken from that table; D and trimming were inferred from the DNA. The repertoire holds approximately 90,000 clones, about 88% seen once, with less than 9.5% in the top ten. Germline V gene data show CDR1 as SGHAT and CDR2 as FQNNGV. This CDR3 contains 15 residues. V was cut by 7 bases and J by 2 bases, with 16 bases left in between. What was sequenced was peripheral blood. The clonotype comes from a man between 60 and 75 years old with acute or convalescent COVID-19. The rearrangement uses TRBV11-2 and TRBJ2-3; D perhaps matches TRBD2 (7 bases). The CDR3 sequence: CASTLRGAPTDTQYF. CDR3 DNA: TGTGCCAGCACCCTACGGGGGGCTCCCACAGATACGCAGTATTTT.